A selection of T cell receptor beta chains follows, all from one sample in a study of shared clonotypes between healthy human individuals. Some clones are missing from TCRdb's copy, which holds only in-frame ones; the method was immunoSEQ multiplex PCR. The table lists over a million clones, around 78% of them singletons, with 0.6% to 0.7% in the top ten. The sequencing input was memory CD4+ T cells from PBMCs. The receptors stem from a man aged 18 to 29 in good health. Some clones in this sample may be carry-over from other donors' samples. Each CDR3 is given with its conserved first and last residue. Each record gives: J gene, clone size, V gene, D gene, CDR3 DNA, CDR3 protein. The D gene is left open where the match is weak. Not every row has a clone size; where given, it reads once, few, many or a size class.

J gene: TRBJ2-3; clone size: NA; V gene: TRBV11-2; D gene: TRBD2; CDR3 DNA: TGTGCCAGCAGCTTAGTCGGCGGGAGGGCCGGGACAGATACGCAGTATTTT; CDR3 protein: CASSLVGGRAGTDTQYF
J gene: TRBJ2-1; clone size: NA; V gene: TRBV5-8; D gene: TRBD2; CDR3 DNA: TGTGCCAGCAGCTTGGTCAAGGCTAGCGGGAATGAGCAGTTCTTC; CDR3 protein: CASSLVKASGNEQFF
J gene: TRBJ1-3; clone size: NA; V gene: TRBV2; D gene: NA; CDR3 DNA: TGTGCCAGCAGCGGGGACGGTGGAAACACCATATATTTT; CDR3 protein: CASSGDGGNTIYF
J gene: TRBJ2-7; clone size: NA; V gene: TRBV11-2; D gene: NA; CDR3 DNA: TGTGCCAGCAGCACGTGGGACACTCGGTACGAGCAGTACTTC; CDR3 protein: CASSTWDTRYEQYF
J gene: TRBJ2-1; clone size: NA; V gene: TRBV6-7; D gene: NA; CDR3 DNA: TGTGCCAGCAGTTACTCTAGGACAGTCTCCTACAATGAGCAGTTCTTC; CDR3 protein: CASSYSRTVSYNEQFF
J gene: TRBJ1-5; clone size: once; V gene: TRBV7-8; D gene: NA; CDR3 DNA: TGTGCCAGCAGCCAGGGGCAGCCCCAGCATTTT; CDR3 protein: CASSQGQPQHF
J gene: TRBJ1-2; clone size: NA; V gene: TRBV7-8; D gene: TRBD1; CDR3 DNA: TGTGCCAGCAGCCCTACTGACAGGGCGATCTCTGGCTACACCTTC; CDR3 protein: CASSPTDRAISGYTF
J gene: TRBJ2-7; clone size: NA; V gene: TRBV11-2; D gene: TRBD2; CDR3 DNA: TGTGCCAGCAGCGACTCGGGCTGGGGCGGGAGTGTTTACGAGCAGTACTTC; CDR3 protein: CASSDSGWGGSVYEQYF
J gene: TRBJ1-6; clone size: NA; V gene: TRBV10-3; D gene: NA; CDR3 DNA: TGTGCCATCAGTGAGACAGGGTTGGATTCACCCCTCCACTTT; CDR3 protein: CAISETGLDSPLHF
J gene: TRBJ2-1; clone size: NA; V gene: TRBV9; D gene: NA; CDR3 DNA: TGTGCCAGCAGCGTAGGAGGGGCAGGAGGCGGAGGGGATGAGCAGTTCTTC; CDR3 protein: CASSVGGAGGGGDEQFF
J gene: TRBJ1-1; clone size: NA; V gene: TRBV28; D gene: TRBD1; CDR3 DNA: TGTGCCAGCAGTCCATCCGGGACAGGATGGACTGAAGCTTTCTTT; CDR3 protein: CASSPSGTGWTEAFF
J gene: TRBJ2-3; clone size: NA; V gene: TRBV4-2; D gene: NA; CDR3 DNA: TGTGCCAGCAGCCAAGGGTTAGGCGGAGATACGCAGTATTTT; CDR3 protein: CASSQGLGGDTQYF
J gene: TRBJ1-2; clone size: few; V gene: TRBV7-9; D gene: NA; CDR3 DNA: TGTGCCAGCAGCTTAGGAGGGTTTTGGGCCCACTTC; CDR3 protein: CASSLGGFWAHF
J gene: TRBJ2-5; clone size: NA; V gene: TRBV5-1; D gene: NA; CDR3 DNA: TGCGCCAGCGCGGTAGAGGGCCCTCAAGAGACCCAGTACTTC; CDR3 protein: CASAVEGPQETQYF
J gene: TRBJ2-3; clone size: NA; V gene: TRBV11-1; D gene: TRBD2; CDR3 DNA: TGTGCCAGCAGCCTCTCTAGCGGGGGCGGGGGTACGCAGTATTTT; CDR3 protein: CASSLSSGGGGTQYF
J gene: TRBJ1-2; clone size: NA; V gene: TRBV7-2; D gene: NA; CDR3 DNA: TGTGCCAGCAGCTTAGGCCCAGCTAACTATGGCTACACCTTC; CDR3 protein: CASSLGPANYGYTF
J gene: TRBJ2-5; clone size: NA; V gene: TRBV7-2; D gene: TRBD2; CDR3 DNA: TGTGCCAGCAGCTACGGACTAGTTTGGGAGACCCAGTACTTC; CDR3 protein: CASSYGLVWETQYF
J gene: TRBJ1-1; clone size: NA; V gene: TRBV4-1; D gene: NA; CDR3 DNA: TGCGCCAGCAGCCAAGATATGGGCCGGGGCGGCGGCACTGAAGCTTTCTTT; CDR3 protein: CASSQDMGRGGGTEAFF
J gene: TRBJ2-5; clone size: NA; V gene: TRBV6-5; D gene: NA; CDR3 DNA: TGTGCCAGCGGTGGGGGACAAGAGACCCAGTACTTC; CDR3 protein: CASGGGQETQYF
J gene: TRBJ1-2; clone size: NA; V gene: TRBV4-1; D gene: NA; CDR3 DNA: TGCGCCAGCAGCCTCGACGGGGGTTATGGCTACACCTTC; CDR3 protein: CASSLDGGYGYTF
J gene: TRBJ2-3; clone size: many; V gene: TRBV11-2; D gene: TRBD1; CDR3 DNA: TGTGCCAGCAGCCTGACAGGGGCCTCGCCATATACGCAGTATTTT; CDR3 protein: CASSLTGASPYTQYF
J gene: TRBJ2-7; clone size: few; V gene: TRBV19; D gene: NA; CDR3 DNA: TGTGCCAGTAGTATAAGTGGGAGCGGAGCGTACGAGCAGTACTTC; CDR3 protein: CASSISGSGAYEQYF
J gene: TRBJ2-7; clone size: NA; V gene: TRBV30; D gene: NA; CDR3 DNA: TGTGCCTGGGGCTCCTACGAGCAGTACTTC; CDR3 protein: CAWGSYEQYF
J gene: TRBJ2-7; clone size: NA; V gene: TRBV6-1; D gene: NA; CDR3 DNA: TGTGCCAGCAGTGAACTAGGAGCCTTCTACGAGCAGTACTTC; CDR3 protein: CASSELGAFYEQYF
J gene: TRBJ1-5; clone size: NA; V gene: TRBV5-8; D gene: NA; CDR3 DNA: TGTGCCAGCAGCATCTCTGAGTATCAGCCCCAGCATTTT; CDR3 protein: CASSISEYQPQHF
J gene: TRBJ2-1; clone size: NA; V gene: TRBV5-1; D gene: NA; CDR3 DNA: TGCGCCAGCAGCTTGGGCTACCTTTACAATGAGCAGTTCTTC; CDR3 protein: CASSLGYLYNEQFF
J gene: TRBJ1-5; clone size: NA; V gene: TRBV2; D gene: NA; CDR3 DNA: TGTGCCAGTAGTCTCGAGGGCCCGGGGAGCAATCAGCCCCAGCATTTT; CDR3 protein: CASSLEGPGSNQPQHF
J gene: TRBJ1-2; clone size: once; V gene: TRBV28; D gene: NA; CDR3 DNA: TGTGCCAGCAGTTCATTGGCGGGGCAGGGCTATGGCTACACCTTC; CDR3 protein: CASSSLAGQGYGYTF
J gene: TRBJ2-1; clone size: NA; V gene: TRBV10-3; D gene: TRBD1; CDR3 DNA: TGTGCCATCAGTTATACAGGGGGCGCGACCTACAATGAGCAGTTCTTC; CDR3 protein: CAISYTGGATYNEQFF
J gene: TRBJ1-2; clone size: once; V gene: TRBV10-3; D gene: TRBD1; CDR3 DNA: TGTGCCATCAGTGAGTACAGGGGCGCTAACTATGGCTACACCTTC; CDR3 protein: CAISEYRGANYGYTF
J gene: TRBJ1-1; clone size: NA; V gene: TRBV18; D gene: NA; CDR3 DNA: TGTGCCAGCTCACCCCACGAATCAGCTTTCTTT; CDR3 protein: CASSPHESAFF
J gene: TRBJ2-1; clone size: NA; V gene: TRBV15; D gene: TRBD1; CDR3 DNA: TGTGCCACCAGCAGAGCATCGCCAGGGGGCTTCAATGAGCAGTTCTTC; CDR3 protein: CATSRASPGGFNEQFF
J gene: TRBJ1-5; clone size: NA; V gene: TRBV4-3; D gene: NA; CDR3 DNA: TGCGCCAGCAGCCAAGAGTACTTCACGAAGGGGCAGCCCCAGCATTTT; CDR3 protein: CASSQEYFTKGQPQHF
J gene: TRBJ2-1; clone size: NA; V gene: TRBV5-1; D gene: TRBD2; CDR3 DNA: TGCGCCAGCAGCCGCGAAAGTAGCGGGAGGGCCATCGATGAGCAGTTCTTC; CDR3 protein: CASSRESSGRAIDEQFF
J gene: TRBJ2-2; clone size: NA; V gene: TRBV14; D gene: NA; CDR3 DNA: TGTGCCAGCAGCCATATCGCGCAGGCCGCGAACACCGGGGAGCTGTTTTTT; CDR3 protein: CASSHIAQAANTGELFF
J gene: TRBJ2-7; clone size: NA; V gene: TRBV29-1; D gene: TRBD2; CDR3 DNA: TGCAGCGTTAACGTGTTATCGTCGTGGCTTCGGGAGGGACTACGCTACGAGCAGTACTTC; CDR3 protein: CSVNVLSSWLREGLRYEQYF
J gene: TRBJ2-3; clone size: NA; V gene: TRBV14; D gene: NA; CDR3 DNA: TGTGCCAGCAGCCCACGGACAAGATGGAGCACAGATACGCAGTATTTT; CDR3 protein: CASSPRTRWSTDTQYF
J gene: TRBJ2-2; clone size: few; V gene: TRBV7-9; D gene: NA; CDR3 DNA: TGTGCCAGCCAACCTCACGACCGGAACACCGGGGAGCTGTTTTTT; CDR3 protein: CASQPHDRNTGELFF
J gene: TRBJ1-6; clone size: NA; V gene: TRBV6-5; D gene: NA; CDR3 DNA: TGTGCCAGCCAACAGACAGGCACTAATTCACCCCTCCACTTT; CDR3 protein: CASQQTGTNSPLHF
J gene: TRBJ1-1; clone size: few; V gene: TRBV10-3; D gene: NA; CDR3 DNA: TGTGCCACCACCATCCCGGGAGCGAACACTGAAGCTTTCTTT; CDR3 protein: CATTIPGANTEAFF
J gene: TRBJ2-5; clone size: NA; V gene: TRBV29-1; D gene: TRBD1; CDR3 DNA: TGCAGCGTTGCGGGGTCTCGGGACAGGGGGCCAGGGGAGACCCAGTACTTC; CDR3 protein: CSVAGSRDRGPGETQYF
J gene: TRBJ1-1; clone size: NA; V gene: TRBV19; D gene: NA; CDR3 DNA: TGTGCCAGTAGTTCCCGTTTTACACCGAACACTGAAGCTTTCTTT; CDR3 protein: CASSSRFTPNTEAFF
J gene: TRBJ2-2; clone size: many; V gene: TRBV5-1; D gene: TRBD2; CDR3 DNA: TGCGCCAGCAGCTTGAACGCGGGAGCTAACACCGGGGAGCTGTTTTTT; CDR3 protein: CASSLNAGANTGELFF
J gene: TRBJ2-1; clone size: NA; V gene: TRBV27; D gene: NA; CDR3 DNA: TGTGCCAGCAGTTGGGCCGGGACCGCCGCCCCTAGTGAGCAGTTCTTC; CDR3 protein: CASSWAGTAAPSEQFF
J gene: TRBJ2-1; clone size: few; V gene: TRBV7-3; D gene: TRBD2; CDR3 DNA: TGTGCCAGCAGCTTGGGGACTAGCGAGGGTGAGCAGTTCTTC; CDR3 protein: CASSLGTSEGEQFF